Below, one T cell receptor beta chain is given with its context. Its antigen remains unknown. This record comes from a study of beta chain features in type 1 diabetes. Study background: On cell yields, gender and age, patients and healthy donors were similar. Findings and caveats of the study: Unsettled here was the matter of whether HLA type influences TCRB rearrangement. Individuals with type 1 diabetes displayed fewer insertions and more deletions at VDJ junctions.

Germline assignment: CDR1 LGHNT and CDR2 FRNRAP. V dropped 6 bases and J dropped 2 bases, with 10 bases sitting between them. The CDR3 extends over 13 amino acids. The single heparinised draw taken from each donor contained roughly 100 mL of blood on average. The investigators reverse transcribed all of the isolated RNA, so they sequenced expressed TCRB transcripts. TCRdb's table, derived via immunoSEQ multiplex PCR, lists solely in-frame clones and lacks some. The table has 200,000 to 250,000 clones, 25% to 35% seen once; the top ten hold approximately 4%. Specimen: central memory CD4+ T cells from blood. The rearrangement uses TRBV12-5 and TRBJ2-5; D perhaps matches TRBD1 (5 bases). The TCR comes from a man aged 25 to 45 in good health. CDR3: CASGTDSQETQYF. The CDR3 nucleotides read TGTGCTAGTGGGACCGACAGTCAAGAGACCCAGTACTTC.